The entry below gives a single TCR beta chain sequence along with its context. The antigen is not known. Assay: immunoSEQ multiplex PCR; the TCRdb copy retains only in-frame clones and omits some. Here the sample spans approximately 32,000 clones, roughly 82% being singletons. The data derive from a study of memory B cells and T cells in multiple sclerosis. CFSE-dim autoproliferating and CFSE-high non-proliferating T cells from unstimulated culture were sequenced separately. Roughly 5.2x10^7 CFSE-labeled PBMCs were cultured 7 to 8 days unstimulated, then replicate wells were pooled. CFSE at roughly 0.5 uM labeled the PBMCs, which were then cultured unstimulated. General study points: Normalization was needed because clone-set size differences affected shared clonotype counts.

The source material was PBMCs from blood kept in culture. The receptor's source is a human donor with multiple sclerosis.

The CDR3 DNA follows: TGTGCCAGCAGTTACTCGTGGACAGGAGGATCACCCCTCCACTTT. This gives the protein CASSYSWTGGSPLHF. The genes are TRBV6-5 and TRBJ1-6; 7 positions match TRBD1. Germline V gives CDR1 MNHEY, CDR2 SVGAGI. V was pared by 0 bases and J by 10 bases, with 6 bases of the junction left unmatched. The CDR3 contains 15 residues.